This T cell receptor beta chain was retrieved from a study of blood T cell repertoires in COVID-19. Study at large: Some COVID-19 samples were acute and others convalescent; all came from the United States, Italy and Spain.

The CDR3 totals 14 residues. Unmatched junction bases numbered 9, after V lost 7 bases and J lost 5 bases. From germline, CDR1 is SGHVS and CDR2 FQNEAQ. Per the authors' pipeline: Reference gene primer amplification gave nucleated cell count estimates. The assay was immunoSEQ multiplex PCR, and TCRdb's table has in-frame clones only and misses some. Clone size and V and J calls were adopted from that table, with D and trimming inferred from the DNA. The sample includes over 100,000 clones, 82% seen only once; the top ten take 3.5% to 5.5%. Sequencing was performed on peripheral blood. This chain joins TRBV7-8 and TRBJ2-5, with 8 bases lining up with TRBD2. This sequence was found in a woman aged 70-85 years with acute or convalescent COVID-19. CDR3 nucleotide sequence: TGTGCCAGCATACCGGGGGGGGCGAGGGAGACCCAGTACTTC. Its translation is CASIPGGARETQYF.